This TCR beta chain emerged from a study of T cell responses to AZD1222 COVID-19 vaccine (dated by TCRdb to the early 2020s). Broadly, across the study: AZD1222 recipients with second doses at about 4 weeks or about 12 weeks were pooled, because spike-specific TCR depth and breadth did not differ between schedules. TCR sequencing covered roughly 230 trial participants: nearly 210 given two doses of AZD1222 and about 26 given two doses of MenACWY control vaccine. Enrollment into the trials was organized by age into subgroups of 18-55, 56-69 and 70-plus years, and those subgroups contained roughly 140, 27 and 60 TCR-sequenced participants, respectively.

On this clone itself: The clone's antigen remains unknown. No much larger clone is present one base from it, and per-base qualities are unavailable.

In light of the paper, this sample's time point label describes: baseline before first vaccination. Vaccinee samples were obtained from the UK trials COV001 and COV002, which included a single-blind randomized controlled phase 2/3 trial of AZD1222 (ChAdOx1 nCoV-19) in healthy adults. Trial participant PBMC samples were collected at day 0 and day 28 after the second dose for TCRbeta chain sequencing. Summary of the overall study and its limitations: Because no day 14 peak-response samples were available, the repertoires could be characterized only after the peak T cell response. Most participants were white British and females outnumbered males, and the authors suggested that clonal diversity may have been underestimated. A significant rise in spike-specific TCR breadth and depth was observed after two AZD1222 doses relative to day 0 and relative to MenACWY recipients. Conclusions about previously exposed vaccinees were limited because only six AZD1222 recipients were SARS-CoV-2 seropositive at baseline. The 56-69-year group was small, and its depth increase did not reach significance, likely because of low power. CD4 TCRs associated with the vaccine covered the entire spike protein, and the dominant responses were in regions 160-218 and 743-854. Reportedly, almost half of the unique spike-specific TCRs recognized epitopes lying outside the regions that are mutated in the B.1.351 and B.1.1.7 variants.

The CDR3 regions of human TCRbeta chains were analyzed by immunosequencing. Per the authors' processing: Repertoire TCRs were checked for matches against a reference library of SARS-CoV-2-specific TCRs that had been generated using the MIRA antigen-specificity platform. Breadth was defined as the fraction of unique TCRs that were SARS-CoV-2-associated, and depth was defined as the fraction of total T cells that were SARS-CoV-2-associated. Using the MIRA data, each spike-specific TCR was assigned both to the spike region to which the TCR was reactive and to a CD4 or CD8 class. Log10-transformed breadth and depth values were compared by one-way ANOVA with Sidak's multiple comparisons tests. TCRdb retrieved this table from immuneACCESS and kept in-frame rearrangements only. Not all clones are present; in checked studies, unresolved V genes account for under half, and no reason is known for the remainder. That table furnishes V, J and clone size, whereas the DNA furnished D and trimming. For this sample the table gives approximately 120,000 clones, of which roughly nine tenths were detected only once. The ten most abundant clones make up approximately 7.6% of the sample.

Reading the germline V gene gives CDR1 SQVTM and CDR2 ANQGSEA. Spanning cysteine to phenylalanine, the CDR3 consists of 14 amino acids. The entry retains the CDR3 DNA only, 42 bases that are in frame from base 1. Trimming at the junction amounts to 2 bases on V and 8 bases on J, and the germline ends lie 15 bases apart. The sequence came from an adult in good health. The chain links TRBV29-1 with TRBJ1-4; confidence is insufficient to name the D gene. The source material was peripheral blood, sampled on day 0 of AZD1222 vaccination. Read as DNA, the sequence is TGCAGCGTTGAATTGCCGCCCGGCAGAGAAAAACTGTTTTTT. This is translated as CSVELPPGREKLFF.